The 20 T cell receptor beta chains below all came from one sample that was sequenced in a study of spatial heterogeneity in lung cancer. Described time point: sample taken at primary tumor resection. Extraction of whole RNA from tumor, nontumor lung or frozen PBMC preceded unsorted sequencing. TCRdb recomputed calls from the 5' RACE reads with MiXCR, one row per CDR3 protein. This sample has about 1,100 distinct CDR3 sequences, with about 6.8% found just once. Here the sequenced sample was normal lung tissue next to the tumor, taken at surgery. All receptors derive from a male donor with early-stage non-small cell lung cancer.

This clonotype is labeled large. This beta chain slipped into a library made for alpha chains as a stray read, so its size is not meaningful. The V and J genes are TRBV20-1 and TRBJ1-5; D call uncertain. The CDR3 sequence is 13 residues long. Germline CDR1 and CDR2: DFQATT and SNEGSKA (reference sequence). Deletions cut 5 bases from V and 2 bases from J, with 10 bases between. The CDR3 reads CSAGEGGNQPQHF. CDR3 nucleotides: TGCAGTGCTGGGGAGGGCGGCAATCAGCCCCAGCATTTT.

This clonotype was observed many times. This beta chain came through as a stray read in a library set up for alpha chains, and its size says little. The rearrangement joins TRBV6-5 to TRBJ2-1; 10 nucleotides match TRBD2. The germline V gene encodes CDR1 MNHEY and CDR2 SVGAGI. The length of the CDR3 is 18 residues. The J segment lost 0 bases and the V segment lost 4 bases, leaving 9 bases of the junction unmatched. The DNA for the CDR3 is TGTGCCAGCAGTTTAACTAGCGGGGCCGACAGCTCCTACAATGAGCAGTTCTTC. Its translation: CASSLTSGADSSYNEQFF.

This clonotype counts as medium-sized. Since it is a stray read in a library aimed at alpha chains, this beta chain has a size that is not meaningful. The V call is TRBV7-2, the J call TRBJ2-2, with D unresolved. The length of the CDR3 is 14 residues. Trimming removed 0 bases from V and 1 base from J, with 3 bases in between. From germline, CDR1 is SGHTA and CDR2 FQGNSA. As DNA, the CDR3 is TGTGCCAGCAGCTTAGCCCTGAACACCGGGGAGCTGTTTTTT. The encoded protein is CASSLALNTGELFF.

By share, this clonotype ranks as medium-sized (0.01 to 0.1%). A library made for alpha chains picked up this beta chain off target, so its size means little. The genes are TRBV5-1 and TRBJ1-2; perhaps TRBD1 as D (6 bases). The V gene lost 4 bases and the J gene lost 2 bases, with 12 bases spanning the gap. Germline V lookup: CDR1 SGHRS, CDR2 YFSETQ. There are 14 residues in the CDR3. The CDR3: CASSVTGTNYGYTF. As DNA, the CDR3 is TGCGCCAGCAGCGTTACCGGGACAAACTATGGCTACACCTTC.

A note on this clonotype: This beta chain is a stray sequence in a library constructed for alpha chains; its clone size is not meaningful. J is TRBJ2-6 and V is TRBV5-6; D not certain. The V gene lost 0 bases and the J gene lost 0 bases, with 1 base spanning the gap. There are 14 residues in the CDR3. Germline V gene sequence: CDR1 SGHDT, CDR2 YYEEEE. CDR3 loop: CASSLDSGANVLTF. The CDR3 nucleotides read TGTGCCAGCAGCTTGGACTCTGGGGCCAACGTCCTGACTTTC.

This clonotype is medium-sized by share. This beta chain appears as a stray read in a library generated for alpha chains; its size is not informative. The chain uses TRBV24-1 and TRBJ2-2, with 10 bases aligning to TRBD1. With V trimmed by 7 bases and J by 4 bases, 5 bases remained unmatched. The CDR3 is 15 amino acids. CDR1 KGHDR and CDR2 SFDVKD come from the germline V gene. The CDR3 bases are TGTGCCACCAGGGGGACAGGGGCAAGCACCGGGGAGCTGTTTTTT. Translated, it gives CATRGTGASTGELFF.

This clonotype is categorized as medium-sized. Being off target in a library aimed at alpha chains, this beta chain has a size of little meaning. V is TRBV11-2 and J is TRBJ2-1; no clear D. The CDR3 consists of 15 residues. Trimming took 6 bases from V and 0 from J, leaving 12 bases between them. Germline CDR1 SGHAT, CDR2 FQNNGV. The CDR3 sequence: CASSTDTSSYNEQFF. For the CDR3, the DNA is TGTGCCAGCAGTACTGACACGAGCTCCTACAATGAGCAGTTCTTC. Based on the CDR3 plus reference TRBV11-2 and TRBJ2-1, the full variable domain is EAGVAQSPRYKIIEKRQSVAFWCNPISGHATLYWYQQILGQGPKLLIQFQNNGVVDDSQLPKDRFSAERLKGVDSTLKIQPAKLEDSAVYLCASSTDTSSYNEQFFGPGTRLTVL.

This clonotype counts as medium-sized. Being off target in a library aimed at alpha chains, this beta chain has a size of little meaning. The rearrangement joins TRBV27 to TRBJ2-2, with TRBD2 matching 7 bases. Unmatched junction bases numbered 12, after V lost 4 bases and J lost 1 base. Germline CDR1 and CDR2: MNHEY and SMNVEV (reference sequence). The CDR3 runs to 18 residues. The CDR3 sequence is CASSSLQSGALNTGELFF. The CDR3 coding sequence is TGTGCCAGCAGTTCCCTACAGAGCGGGGCTTTGAACACCGGGGAGCTGTTTTTT.

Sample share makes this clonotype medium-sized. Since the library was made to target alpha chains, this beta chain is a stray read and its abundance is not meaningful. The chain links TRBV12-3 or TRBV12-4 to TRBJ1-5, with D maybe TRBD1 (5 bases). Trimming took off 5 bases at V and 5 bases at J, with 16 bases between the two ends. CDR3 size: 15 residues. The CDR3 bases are TGTGCCAGCAGTCTTTTGGGGGGGGGAGATCAGCCCCAGCATTTT. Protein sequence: CASSLLGGGDQPQHF.

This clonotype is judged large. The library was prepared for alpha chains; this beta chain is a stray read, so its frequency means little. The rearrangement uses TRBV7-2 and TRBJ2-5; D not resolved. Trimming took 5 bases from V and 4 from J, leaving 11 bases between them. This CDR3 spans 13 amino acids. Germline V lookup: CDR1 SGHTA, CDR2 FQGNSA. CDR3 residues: CASSLGTLETQYF. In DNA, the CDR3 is TGTGCCAGCAGCCTAGGAACACTAGAGACCCAGTACTTC.

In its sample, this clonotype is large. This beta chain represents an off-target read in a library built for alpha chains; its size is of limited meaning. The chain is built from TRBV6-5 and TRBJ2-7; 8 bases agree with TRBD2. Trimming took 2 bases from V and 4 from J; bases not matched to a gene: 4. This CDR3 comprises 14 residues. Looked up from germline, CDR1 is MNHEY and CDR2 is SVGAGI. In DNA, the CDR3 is TGTGCCAGCAGTTACAGCGGGGGCGGTTACGAGCAGTACTTC. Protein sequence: CASSYSGGGYEQYF.

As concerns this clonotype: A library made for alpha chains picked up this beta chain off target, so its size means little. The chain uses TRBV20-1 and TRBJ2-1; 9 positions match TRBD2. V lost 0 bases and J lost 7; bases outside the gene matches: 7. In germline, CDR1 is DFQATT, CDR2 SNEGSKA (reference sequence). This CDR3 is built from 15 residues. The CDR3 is CSARDPAGGGNEQFF. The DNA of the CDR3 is TGCAGTGCTAGAGACCCCGCGGGAGGGGGGAATGAGCAGTTCTTC.

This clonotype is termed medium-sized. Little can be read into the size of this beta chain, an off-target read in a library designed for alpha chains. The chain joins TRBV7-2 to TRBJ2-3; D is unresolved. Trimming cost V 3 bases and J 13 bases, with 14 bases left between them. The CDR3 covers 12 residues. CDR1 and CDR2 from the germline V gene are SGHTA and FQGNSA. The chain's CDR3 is CASSLEPPRKYF. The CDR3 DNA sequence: TGTGCCAGCAGCTTGGAGCCTCCCCGAAAGTATTTT.

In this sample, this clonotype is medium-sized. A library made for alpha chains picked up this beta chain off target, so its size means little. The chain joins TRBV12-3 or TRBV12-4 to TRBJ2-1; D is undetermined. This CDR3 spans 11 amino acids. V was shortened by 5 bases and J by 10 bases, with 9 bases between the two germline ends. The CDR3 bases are TGTGCCAGCAGTCTACAAAAAGAGCAGTTCTTC. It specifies CASSLQKEQFF.

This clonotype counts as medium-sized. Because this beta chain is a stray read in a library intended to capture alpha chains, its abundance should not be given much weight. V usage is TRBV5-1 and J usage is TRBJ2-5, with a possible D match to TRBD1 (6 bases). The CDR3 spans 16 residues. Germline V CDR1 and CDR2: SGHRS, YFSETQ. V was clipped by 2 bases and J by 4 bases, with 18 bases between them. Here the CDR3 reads CASSLGEATGRETQYF. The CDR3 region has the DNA TGCGCCAGCAGCTTAGGGGAAGCCACAGGGAGAGAGACCCAGTACTTC.

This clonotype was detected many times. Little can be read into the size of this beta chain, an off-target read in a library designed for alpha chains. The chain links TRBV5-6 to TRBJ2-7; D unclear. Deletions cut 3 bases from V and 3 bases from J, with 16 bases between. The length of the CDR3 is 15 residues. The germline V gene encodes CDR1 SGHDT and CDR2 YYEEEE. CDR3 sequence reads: CASSYRTMVVYEQYF. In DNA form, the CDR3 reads TGTGCCAGCAGCTACCGGACGATGGTAGTCTACGAGCAGTACTTC.

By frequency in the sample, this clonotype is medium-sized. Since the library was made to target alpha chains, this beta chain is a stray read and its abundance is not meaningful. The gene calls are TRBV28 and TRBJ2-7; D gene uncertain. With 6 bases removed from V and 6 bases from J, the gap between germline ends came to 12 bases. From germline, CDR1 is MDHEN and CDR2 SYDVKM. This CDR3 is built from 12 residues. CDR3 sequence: CASSPLQREQYF. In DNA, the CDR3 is TGTGCCAGCAGCCCATTACAGCGCGAGCAGTACTTC.

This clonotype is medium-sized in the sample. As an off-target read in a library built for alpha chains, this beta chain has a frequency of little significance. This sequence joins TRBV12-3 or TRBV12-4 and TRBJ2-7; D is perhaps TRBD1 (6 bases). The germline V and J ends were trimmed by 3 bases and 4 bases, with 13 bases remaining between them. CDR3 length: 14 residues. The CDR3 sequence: CASSLNRVWYEQYF. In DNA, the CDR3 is TGTGCCAGCAGTTTGAACAGGGTCTGGTACGAGCAGTACTTC.

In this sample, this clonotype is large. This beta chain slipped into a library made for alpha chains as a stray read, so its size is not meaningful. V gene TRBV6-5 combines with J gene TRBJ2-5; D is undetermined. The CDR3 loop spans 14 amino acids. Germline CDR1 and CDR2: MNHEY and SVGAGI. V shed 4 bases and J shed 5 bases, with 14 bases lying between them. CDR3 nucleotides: TGTGCCAGCAGTTCCCCGATGGTGGAGGAGACCCAGTACTTC. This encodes CASSSPMVEETQYF.

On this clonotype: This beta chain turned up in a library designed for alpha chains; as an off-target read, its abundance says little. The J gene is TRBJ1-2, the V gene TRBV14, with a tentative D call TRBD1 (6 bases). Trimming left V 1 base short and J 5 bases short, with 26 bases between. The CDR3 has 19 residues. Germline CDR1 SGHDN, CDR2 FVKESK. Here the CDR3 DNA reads TGTGCCAGCAGCCAAGGGTGGAGGGACACAATTCGTCTTAAATATGGCTACACCTTC. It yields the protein CASSQGWRDTIRLKYGYTF.